What follows is one TCR beta chain and its context. This clonotype was found many times. Its cognate antigen has yet to be identified. No base quality values were provided; no much bigger clone lies one nucleotide off. This record comes from a study of T cells after yellow fever vaccination (dated by TCRdb to the late 2010s). Notes on the research overall: The SMART-Seq v4 Ultra Low Input RNA kit was used to prepare libraries from fractions with low cell numbers. To track T-cell clones before and after primary and booster YFV17D yellow fever vaccination, bulk TCR alpha and beta repertoires were sequenced longitudinally. Two healthy male donors, one aged 18 to 30 and one aged 30 to 39 years, were included in the cohort. Blood was collected at multiple timepoints before and after primary and secondary immunization, and bulk PBMC replicates and cell subsets were isolated. General findings and caveats noted by the study authors: Compared with the primary T-cell response, the secondary T-cell response was faster but weaker, reaching its peak on day 5 rather than on day 15. Computational filtering was needed because FACS-sorted repertoires could contain abundant contaminating clonotypes from the bulk population. Most clones expanded after primary vaccination (around 96% of CD4 and around 89% of CD8) were re-detected after the booster, suggesting that broad memory maintenance occurred. A small share of clonotypes was detected in both CD4 and CD8 compartments, with the overlap likely arising from convergent recombination. Only a couple of donors were included in the study, so the extent to which the findings can be generalized is limited.

Read against the paper, the sample's treatment or condition label means: live attenuated yellow fever vaccine strain. At each blood-draw timepoint, two biological replicates of bulk PBMCs were collected. PBMCs were isolated from peripheral blood using a standard Ficoll-Paque protocol. TriZol was used to extract RNA from bulk PBMCs, CD4 and CD8 fractions, and dextramer-positive and dextramer-negative fractions. Synthesis of TCR cDNA relied on 5'RACE template switching, a step that introduced a universal primer site along with unique molecular identifiers. Priming for cDNA synthesis came from both the TCR alpha and TCR beta constant segments. Library amplification used two PCR steps, and the second PCR step added sample barcodes and sequencing adapters. Sequencing of the libraries was done on either Illumina HiSeq 2500 (2x100 bp) or NovaSeq (2x150 bp). The original pipeline was this. MIGEC handled demultiplexing of reads and collapsing into UMI consensus sequences, while MiXCR performed V(D)J alignment. Vaccine-responding clonotypes were identified with edgeR using replicate PBMC samples, with FDR below 0.01 and a log2 fold change above 5 up to day 15 being required. Bulk clonotypes were assigned CD4 or CD8 identity according to which sequenced CD4 or CD8 repertoire held them at higher abundance. The public reads were run again by TCRdb, first through fastp at Q25 and then through MiXCR, and only productive beta chains were kept. Rows with a matching CDR3 protein are joined into one entry that keeps the most common DNA and genes. What appears here as the V and J calls and clone size reflects TCRdb's work, not the paper's. This sample is represented by 400,000 or so distinct CDR3 sequences; around 10% of them were singletons. Roughly 18% of the sample belongs to the ten largest clones.

This receptor was identified in a man between 18 and 29 years old who received the YFV17D yellow fever vaccine. The sequenced sample was PBMCs, obtained on the day of the first yellow fever vaccination.

The base sequence is TGTGCCAGCAGCTTAACCGTCTCGGGTGAAAAACTGTTTTTT. It translates as CASSLTVSGEKLFF. This chain is built from TRBV7-2 and TRBJ1-4; too little of a D gene remains to name it. The CDR3 spans 14 residues, from the cysteine through the phenylalanine. Just CDR3 DNA is preserved here, 42 bases in frame from base 1. From the germline V gene, CDR1 is SGHTA and CDR2 is FQGNSA. Deletion took 2 bases off V and 7 bases off J, with a span of 11 bases between the germline ends.